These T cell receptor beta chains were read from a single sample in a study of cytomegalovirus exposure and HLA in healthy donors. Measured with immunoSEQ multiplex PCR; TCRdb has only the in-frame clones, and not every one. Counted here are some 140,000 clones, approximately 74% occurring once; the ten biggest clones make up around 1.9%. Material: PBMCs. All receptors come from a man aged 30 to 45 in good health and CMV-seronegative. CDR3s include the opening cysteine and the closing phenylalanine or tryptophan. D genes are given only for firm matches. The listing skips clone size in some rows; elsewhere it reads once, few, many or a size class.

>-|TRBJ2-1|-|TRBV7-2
TGTGCCAGCAGCTTAGGGACAGACAATGAGCAGTTCTTC
CASSLGTDNEQFF
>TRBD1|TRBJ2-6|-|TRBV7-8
TGTGCCAGCAGCTATCTTGACAGGGCGACCTCTGGGGCCAACGTCCTGACTTTC
CASSYLDRATSGANVLTF
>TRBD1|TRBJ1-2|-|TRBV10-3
TGTGCCATCAGTGAGTTACAGGGGAGCGGCTACACCTTC
CAISELQGSGYTF
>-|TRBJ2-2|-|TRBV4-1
TGCGCCAGCAGCCGGACGGGACAGAACACCGGGGAGCTGTTTTTT
CASSRTGQNTGELFF
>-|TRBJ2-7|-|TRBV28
TGTGCCAGCAGTTCGGTCGAGGCAGTTCACGAGCAGTACTTC
CASSSVEAVHEQYF
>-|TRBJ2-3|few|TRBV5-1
TGCGCCAGCAGCTTGGTGATGGTCCCCGCACAAGATACGCAGTATTTT
CASSLVMVPAQDTQYF
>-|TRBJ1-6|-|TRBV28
TGTGCCAGCAGTCCCGAGGGCCTTAGTACCTATAATTCACCCCTCCACTTT
CASSPEGLSTYNSPLHF
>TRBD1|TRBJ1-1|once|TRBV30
TGTGCCTGGACCTACAGGGGTAACACTGAAGCTTTCTTT
CAWTYRGNTEAFF
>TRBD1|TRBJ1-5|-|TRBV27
TGTGCCAGCAGTTTAGGGGGACAGGCAGGCAATCAGCCCCAGCATTTT
CASSLGGQAGNQPQHF
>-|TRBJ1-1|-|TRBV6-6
TGTGCCAGCAGTTACTCGGCCGGGGGCACTGAAGCTTTCTTT
CASSYSAGGTEAFF
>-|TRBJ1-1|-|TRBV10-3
TGTGCCATCAGCAAGGAGAGGAACACTGAAGCTTTCTTT
CAISKERNTEAFF
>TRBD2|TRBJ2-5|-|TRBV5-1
TGCGCCAGCAGCCCCCCGGCTCGGCTAGCGGGGGGGCCGGAAGAGACCCAGTACTTC
CASSPPARLAGGPEETQYF
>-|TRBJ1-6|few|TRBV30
TGTGCCTGGAGGGGGGGAAATTCACCCCTCCACTTT
CAWRGGNSPLHF
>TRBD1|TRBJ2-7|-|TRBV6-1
TGTGCCAGCAGTGAACAGGGGACAGGGGTGGGAGCGCGCTACGAGCAGTACTTC
CASSEQGTGVGARYEQYF
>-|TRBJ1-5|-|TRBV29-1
TGCAGCGTTGAATTTGGGAAGGAGGCCAATCAGCCCCAGCATTTT
CSVEFGKEANQPQHF
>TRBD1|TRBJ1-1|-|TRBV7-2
TGTGCCAGCAGCTCCAACAGGGGGATTACTGAAGCTTTCTTT
CASSSNRGITEAFF
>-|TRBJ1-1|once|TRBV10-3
TGTGCCATCAGTGATGACAGGATGAACACTGAAGCTTTCTTT
CAISDDRMNTEAFF
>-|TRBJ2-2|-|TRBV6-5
TGTGCCAGCAGTTATGCGAGGACCGGGGAGCTGTTTTTT
CASSYARTGELFF
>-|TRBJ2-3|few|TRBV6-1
TGTGCCAGCAGTGAAGGGGCAGTCCCAGATACGCAGTATTTT
CASSEGAVPDTQYF
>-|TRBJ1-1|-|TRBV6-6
TGTGCCAGCAGATCTTGGGTTGGGCTTGAGAAGACTGAAGCTTTCTTT
CASRSWVGLEKTEAFF
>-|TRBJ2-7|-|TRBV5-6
TGTGCCAGCAGCTTGGATTGGAGTACCTACGAGCAGTACTTC
CASSLDWSTYEQYF
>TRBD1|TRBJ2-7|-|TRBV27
TGTGCCAGCAGTTACAGGGGAAGGGGCGAGCAGTACTTC
CASSYRGRGEQYF
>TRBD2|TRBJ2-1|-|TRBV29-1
TGCAGCGTTGTGGGGCGGTGGGGCGGGGGGTCTTACAATGAGCAGTTCTTC
CSVVGRWGGGSYNEQFF
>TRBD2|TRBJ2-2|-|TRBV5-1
TGCGCCAGCAGCCTGCTTTCGACTAGCGGGCCCAACACCGGGGAGCTGTTTTTT
CASSLLSTSGPNTGELFF
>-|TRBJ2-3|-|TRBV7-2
TGTGCCAGCAGCTTAGTAGGGCGGGGACCGCGTACGCAGTATTTT
CASSLVGRGPRTQYF
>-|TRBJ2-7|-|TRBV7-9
TGTGCCAGCACCCGCTCCCCCCTATACGAGCAGTACTTC
CASTRSPLYEQYF
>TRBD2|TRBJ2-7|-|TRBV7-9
TGTGCCAGCAGCCCTCTGAAGCGGGGGGTGTACGAGCAGTACTTC
CASSPLKRGVYEQYF
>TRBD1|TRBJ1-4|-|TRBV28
TGTGCCAGCAGCCTGGGACAGTCGAACGAAAAACTGTTTTTT
CASSLGQSNEKLFF
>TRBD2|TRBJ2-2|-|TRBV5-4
TGTGCCAGCAGCTCCGTAGCGGGGATGAACACCGGGGAGCTGTTTTTT
CASSSVAGMNTGELFF
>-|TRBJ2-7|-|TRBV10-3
TGTGCCATCAGTGAGACAGAGCTAAACTACGAGCAGTACTTC
CAISETELNYEQYF
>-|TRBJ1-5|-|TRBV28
TGTGCCAGCAGATCCGGACAGTTTTATCAGCCCCAGCATTTT
CASRSGQFYQPQHF
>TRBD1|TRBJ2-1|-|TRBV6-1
TGTGCCAGCAGGCCCGGGACAGTATACAATGAGCAGTTCTTC
CASRPGTVYNEQFF
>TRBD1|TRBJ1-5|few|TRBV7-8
TGTGCCAGCAGCCAAAACAGGGGTCCTTCCCAGCCCCAGCATTTT
CASSQNRGPSQPQHF
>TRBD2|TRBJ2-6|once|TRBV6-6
TGTGCCAGCAGCCGGGGGGAGGCTGGGGCCAACGTCCTGACTTTC
CASSRGEAGANVLTF
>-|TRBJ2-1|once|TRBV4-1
TGCGCCAGCAGCCAAGAGACGGCAGCGTTAGCCTACAATGAGCAGTTCTTC
CASSQETAALAYNEQFF
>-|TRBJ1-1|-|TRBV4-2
TGTGCCAGCAGCCAAGAAGACAAGAACACTGAAGCTTTCTTT
CASSQEDKNTEAFF
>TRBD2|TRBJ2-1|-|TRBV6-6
TGTGCCAGCCGGGACTACGCCTACAATGAGCAGTTCTTC
CASRDYAYNEQFF
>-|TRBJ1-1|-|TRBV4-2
TGTGCCAGCAGCCAAGTTGACAGGAGGAACACTGAAGCTTTCTTT
CASSQVDRRNTEAFF
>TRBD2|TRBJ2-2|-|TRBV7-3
TGTGCCAGCAGCTTTGCCGCTTCTAGCGGGGGGATCACCGGGGAGCTGTTTTTT
CASSFAASSGGITGELFF
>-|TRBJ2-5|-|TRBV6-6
TGTGCCAGCAGTTACGGACTCCTCCAAGAGACCCAGTACTTC
CASSYGLLQETQYF
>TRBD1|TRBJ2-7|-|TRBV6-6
TGTGCCAGCAGTTCAAATACCGGGACAGGACGCTACGAGCAGTACTTC
CASSSNTGTGRYEQYF
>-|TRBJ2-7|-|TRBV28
TGTGCCAGCAGTCTAAACGTCGAGCAGTACTTC
CASSLNVEQYF
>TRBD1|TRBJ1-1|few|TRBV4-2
TGTGCCAGCTCCCCGCAGGGGGCCGGGAACACTGAAGCTTTCTTT
CASSPQGAGNTEAFF
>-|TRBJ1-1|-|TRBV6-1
TGTGCCAGCCCGGGTCCCTTGAACACTGAAGCTTTCTTT
CASPGPLNTEAFF
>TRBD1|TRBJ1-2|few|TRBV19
TGTGCCAGTCGATGGACAGGCCCTACTTTTAACTATGGCTACACCTTC
CASRWTGPTFNYGYTF
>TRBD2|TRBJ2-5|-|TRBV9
TGTGCCAGCAGCGTGTTCTCCGGGACTAGCGGGGGGGCTCGAGAGACCCAGTACTTC
CASSVFSGTSGGARETQYF
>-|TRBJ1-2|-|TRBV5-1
TGCGCCAGCAGCTTTCAGGGCGATGGCTACACCTTC
CASSFQGDGYTF
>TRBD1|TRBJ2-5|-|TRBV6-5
TGTGCCAGCAGCTGGACAGGGACGGAGACCCAGTACTTC
CASSWTGTETQYF
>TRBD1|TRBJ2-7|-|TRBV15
TGTGCCACCAGCAGAGATGTCGCAGGGGGCTACGAGCAGTACTTC
CATSRDVAGGYEQYF
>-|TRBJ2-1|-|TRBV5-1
TGCGCCAGCAGCTTGGTTGGACGGGGGAGGCTCTACAATGAGCAGTTCTTC
CASSLVGRGRLYNEQFF
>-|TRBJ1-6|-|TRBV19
TGTGCCAGTAAAGGAGCCCACACGGGGATCGATAATTCACCCCTCCACTTT
CASKGAHTGIDNSPLHF
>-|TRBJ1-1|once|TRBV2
TGTGCCAGCAACCGACAGGAGTTGAACACTGAAGCTTTCTTT
CASNRQELNTEAFF
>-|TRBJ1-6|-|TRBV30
TGTGCCTGGAGTCGGGGGGTAAGGAATAATTCACCCCTCCACTTT
CAWSRGVRNNSPLHF
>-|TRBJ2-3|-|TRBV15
TGTGCCACCAGTGTCGGGGGCACAGATACGCAGTATTTT
CATSVGGTDTQYF
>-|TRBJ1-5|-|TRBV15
TGTGCCACCAGCAGAGATGGGCAGGTTAATCAGCCCCAGCATTTT
CATSRDGQVNQPQHF
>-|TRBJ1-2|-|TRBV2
TGTGCCAGCAGTGAACGAATAGGGCGGGGGTATGGCTACACCTTC
CASSERIGRGYGYTF
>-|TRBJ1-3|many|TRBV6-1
TGTGCCAGCAGTGAAAGCGGTAGCTACTCTGGAAACACCATATATTTT
CASSESGSYSGNTIYF
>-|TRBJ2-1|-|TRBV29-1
TGCAGCGTTGAAGATCTTTTTCAACCGCGCGTCGACAATGAGCAGTTCTTC
CSVEDLFQPRVDNEQFF
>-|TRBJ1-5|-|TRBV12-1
TGTGCCAGCAGCTGCTCCGAAAACAGGGGATATCAGCCCCAGCATTTT
CASSCSENRGYQPQHF
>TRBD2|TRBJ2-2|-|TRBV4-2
TGTGCCAGCAGCTTCATAGCGGGGGGCGCCGGGGAGCTGTTTTTT
CASSFIAGGAGELFF